Following are 21 T cell receptor beta chains from one sample sequenced in a study of human T cells and chemical hapten exposure. A single record per CDR3 protein comes from TCRdb applying MiXCR to the RACE reads. The profile shows approximately 80,000 distinct CDR3 sequences, about 11% of them singletons. Time point specified: patch test 1, 2 weeks after DPC sensitization. The treatment here: therapeutic diphenylcyclopropenone sensitization with weekly scalp DPC. Sample: whole blood, taken in connection with sensitization to the hapten diphenylcyclopropenone (DPC). All receptors come from a woman between 50 and 59 years old with alopecia areata. Some clones in this sample may be carry-over from other donors' samples.

This clonotype was recorded many times. This sequence joins TRBV7-6 and TRBJ1-4, with 7 bases identical to TRBD1. Unmatched junction bases numbered 9, after V lost 0 bases and J lost 11 bases. CDR3 length equals 15 residues. Germline CDR1 and CDR2: SGHVS and FNYEAQ. CDR3 DNA sequence: TGTGCCAGCAGCTTAGCGAACCACAGGGGTTTGAAACTGTTTTTT. The encoded protein is CASSLANHRGLKLFF.

This clonotype occurred a few times. The rearrangement uses TRBV18 and TRBJ1-1, with unresolved D. The V gene lost 6 bases and the J gene lost 3 bases, with 17 bases spanning the gap. CDR3 length equals 15 residues. Germline CDR1 KGHSH, CDR2 LQKENI. The CDR3 DNA sequence: TGTGCCAGCTCGTTATTACTAGCCCTGGACACTGAAGCTTTCTTT. Protein sequence: CASSLLLALDTEAFF.

This clonotype was seen many times. This chain uses TRBV11-3 with TRBJ1-1, with 8 nucleotides matching TRBD1. Trimming at V came to 4 bases and at J to 0 bases, leaving 4 bases not matched to a gene. Germline-derived CDR1 and CDR2 are SGHNT and YENEEA. The CDR3 runs to 15 residues. The CDR3 region is CASSSQTGVNTEAFF. CDR3 nucleotide sequence: TGTGCCAGCAGCTCCCAGACAGGGGTGAACACTGAAGCTTTCTTT.

This chain links TRBV3-1 with TRBJ2-7; 10 bases line up with TRBD2. From germline, CDR1 is LGHDT and CDR2 YNNKEL (reference sequence). The CDR3 loop spans 14 amino acids. The J segment lost 3 bases and the V segment lost 3 bases, leaving 2 bases of the junction unmatched. The CDR3 DNA reads as TGTGCCAGCAGCCACAGCGGGAGGGTCTACGAGCAGTACTTC. Translating it yields CASSHSGRVYEQYF.

This clonotype came up a few times. J is TRBJ2-1 and V is TRBV20-1, with 8 bases matching TRBD2. The V gene end was trimmed by 0 bases and the J gene end by 7 bases; junction bases not matched to a gene: 2. Germline V lookup: CDR1 DFQATT, CDR2 SNEGSKA (reference sequence). The CDR3 is made up of 13 amino acids. CDR3 in DNA: TGCAGTGCTAGAGATTCTAGCGGGAATGAGCAGTTCTTC. It translates to CSARDSSGNEQFF.

This sequence joins TRBV7-2 and TRBJ2-1; 12 positions match TRBD2. Germline CDR1 SGHTA, CDR2 FQGNSA. CDR3 length: 16 amino acids. Losses at the gene ends were 1 base for V and 6 bases for J; bases not matched to a gene: 4. CDR3 in DNA: TGTGCCAGCAGCTTAGGGACTAGCGGGGATCGCAATGAGCAGTTCTTC. This codes for CASSLGTSGDRNEQFF.

CDR3 in DNA: TGTGCCAGCAGCCAAGCGGGGGCGGGGAATACGCAGTATTTT. This codes for CASSQAGAGNTQYF. The rearrangement uses TRBV3-1 and TRBJ2-3, with D perhaps being TRBD1 or TRBD2 (6 bases each). Germline assignment: CDR1 LGHDT and CDR2 YNNKEL (reference sequence). The CDR3 extends over 14 amino acids. The V and J ends lost 1 base and 7 bases respectively, with 12 bases between them.

The CDR3 bases are TGTGCCAGCTCACCGGGACAGCTCTACGAGCAGTACTTC. Its protein product is CASSPGQLYEQYF. V and J are TRBV18 and TRBJ2-7, with 7 positions matching TRBD1. J gave up 3 bases and V 3 bases, and 2 bases lay outside the gene matches. The CDR3 runs to 13 residues. Germline V gives CDR1 KGHSH, CDR2 LQKENI.

The rearrangement links TRBV7-9 to TRBJ2-7; 8 bases agree with TRBD2. With 7 bases clipped from V and 4 bases from J, the junction kept 12 bases outside the gene matches. This CDR3 is 15 amino acids long. The germline V gene encodes CDR1 SEHNR and CDR2 FQNEAQ (reference sequence). CDR3 protein: CASTTPGLGGYEQYF. The CDR3 DNA sequence: TGTGCCAGCACCACTCCGGGACTAGGAGGATACGAGCAGTACTTC.

CDR3 nucleotide sequence: TGTGCCTGGAGTGTAACGAGGGGACGCACAGCTTTCTTT. Protein sequence: CAWSVTRGRTAFF. The chain has TRBV30 and TRBJ1-1; D may be TRBD1 (5 bases). Germline V gene lookup returns CDR1 GTSNPN and CDR2 SVGIG (reference sequence). The V and J ends lost 0 bases and 10 bases respectively, with 15 bases between them. The CDR3 runs to 13 residues.

On this clonotype: With a much larger clone just one base away, this may be a read error. The chain uses TRBV11-1 and TRBJ1-2, with a weak D call TRBD1 (6 bases). CDR3 length equals 15 residues. The germline V gene encodes CDR1 SGHAT and CDR2 FQDESV (reference sequence). Trimming shortened V by 5 bases and J by 6 bases, and 19 bases separated the two germline ends. The CDR3 spells CASSTGTAGGHGYTF. In nucleotides, the CDR3 is TGTGCCAGCAGCACCGGGACTGCCGGGGGGCATGGCTACACCTTC.

This clonotype has ten or more counts. The chain couples TRBV7-9 to TRBJ1-5; no firm D call. Trimming took off 5 bases at V and 4 bases at J, with 9 bases between the two ends. Germline assignment: CDR1 SEHNR and CDR2 FQNEAQ (reference sequence). The CDR3 is 13 residues long. This CDR3 is CASSPEGNQPQHF. For the CDR3, the DNA is TGTGCCAGCAGCCCAGAGGGTAATCAGCCCCAGCATTTT. The whole variable domain, filled in from reference TRBV7-9 and TRBJ1-5, reads DTGVSQNPRHKITKRGQNVTFRCDPISEHNRLYWYRQTLGQGPEFLTYFQNEAQLEKSRLLSDRFSAERPKGSFSTLEIQRTEQGDSAMYLCASSPEGNQPQHFGDGTRLSIL.

This clonotype was seen only a few times. The chain links TRBV18 to TRBJ1-1; 8 nucleotides align to TRBD1. CDR1 KGHSH and CDR2 LQKENI come from the germline V gene. There are 15 residues in the CDR3. The trim removed 0 bases at V and 10 bases at J, leaving 10 bases unmatched. The CDR3: CASSPPLDRAKRAFF. Written as DNA, the CDR3 is TGTGCCAGCTCACCACCCTTGGACAGGGCAAAGCGAGCTTTCTTT.

This clonotype appeared many times. The chain uses TRBV23-1 and TRBJ2-1; D is perhaps TRBD1 (6 bases). TRBV23-1 is classed as an ORF, of uncertain function. This CDR3 region has 17 residues. The V end was cut by 4 bases, the J end by 2 bases, with 18 bases between. The CDR3 nucleotides read TGCGCCAGCAGTCTCGACAGGCTGGGGTTCCCCTACAATGAGCAGTTCTTC. As protein: CASSLDRLGFPYNEQFF.

This rearrangement joins TRBV9 to TRBJ1-1, with 8 bases identical to TRBD1. CDR1 is SGDLS and CDR2 is YYNGEE in the germline V gene. This CDR3 contains 14 residues. V lost 4 bases and J lost 5; bases outside the gene matches: 7. CDR3 sequence (DNA): TGTGCCAGCAGCCTCAGGGACAGGTTGACTGAAGCTTTCTTT. It codes for CASSLRDRLTEAFF.

J is TRBJ2-1 and V is TRBV30; no clear D gene. Trimming took off 0 bases at V and 9 bases at J, with 9 bases between the two ends. There are 12 residues in the CDR3. CDR1 and CDR2 (germline): GTSNPN, SVGIG (reference sequence). The CDR3 region is CAWSVDPAEQFF. In DNA form, the CDR3 reads TGTGCCTGGAGTGTGGACCCCGCTGAGCAGTTCTTC.

The chain has TRBV7-9 and TRBJ1-1; D ambiguous. This CDR3 region has 11 residues. The germline gives CDR1 SEHNR, CDR2 FQNEAQ (reference sequence). Trimming removed 0 bases at V and 8 bases at J, with 4 bases between. CDR3 loop: CASSLAPEAFF. The CDR3 DNA sequence: TGTGCCAGCAGCTTAGCGCCAGAAGCTTTCTTT.

J is TRBJ2-3 and V is TRBV6-6, with 11 bases matching TRBD2. Germline CDR1 is MNHNY and CDR2 is SVGAGI (reference sequence). CDR3 size: 18 residues. The junction had 6 bases not matched to a gene; V was cut back by 0 bases and J by 1 base. CDR3 sequence (DNA): TGTGCCAGCAGTTACTCGCTTGTGGGACTAGCGGGCACAGATACGCAGTATTTT. It is translated as CASSYSLVGLAGTDTQYF.

This clonotype was counted between two and nine times. This chain links TRBV5-1 with TRBJ2-3; 12 bases fit TRBD2. J was trimmed by 1 base and V by 0 bases; bases with no gene match: 3. CDR3 length equals 17 residues. Germline V gene lookup returns CDR1 SGHRS and CDR2 YFSETQ. The DNA for the CDR3 is TGCGCCAGCAGCTTGGCCCCTAGCGGGGGGGGCACAGATACGCAGTATTTT. Translated: CASSLAPSGGGTDTQYF.

The sample holds many counts of this clonotype. V usage is TRBV12-3 or TRBV12-4 and J usage is TRBJ1-5; 8 nucleotides match TRBD1. Germline trimming cut 4 bases from V and 4 bases from J; bases unmatched to any gene: 0. The CDR3 consists of 13 residues. The CDR3: CASSYRGNQPQHF. The DNA for the CDR3 is TGTGCCAGCAGTTACAGGGGGAATCAGCCCCAGCATTTT.

In its sample, this clonotype was seen a few times. The chain combines TRBV11-2 with TRBJ2-7, with 11 bases identical to TRBD2. Germline V gives CDR1 SGHAT, CDR2 FQNNGV. The CDR3 totals 16 residues. V lost 5 bases and J lost 3; bases outside the gene matches: 9. CDR3 protein: CASSIGPGLADYEQYF. CDR3 nucleotide sequence: TGTGCCAGCAGCATAGGGCCGGGACTAGCGGACTACGAGCAGTACTTC.